The 25 T cell receptor beta chains given below trace back to one sample, sequenced in a study of OX40 agonist ivuxolimab in advanced cancers. Method: immunoSEQ multiplex PCR; TCRdb's copy keeps in-frame clones and lacks some. The sample has 73,000 or so clones; approximately 86% are singletons. Material: CD4+ or CD8+ T cells sorted from blood, obtained in a trial of the OX40 agonist ivuxolimab. The receptors were gathered from an adult with an advanced solid tumor such as melanoma, head and neck, liver or kidney cancer.

The sample holds one count of this clone. V gene TRBV10-3 combines with J gene TRBJ1-5; no definite D call. V was trimmed by 6 bases and J by 4 bases, leaving 10 bases between them. The CDR3 totals 13 residues. The germline gives CDR1 ENHRY, CDR2 SYGVKD. This CDR3 reads CAISEQQNQPQHF. CDR3 in DNA: TGTGCCATCAGCGAACAGCAAAATCAGCCCCAGCATTTT.

The chain joins TRBV27 to TRBJ2-5, with D tentatively TRBD1 or TRBD2 (5 bases each). This CDR3 comprises 16 residues. V was shortened by 2 bases and J by 2 bases, with 15 bases between the two germline ends. Germline V gene data show CDR1 as MNHEY and CDR2 as SMNVEV (reference sequence). CDR3 coding DNA: TGTGCCAGCAGTTTAGGGACGGGCATTGGACAAGAGACCCAGTACTTC. Its translation: CASSLGTGIGQETQYF.

This chain links TRBV18 with TRBJ2-2, with 8 bases fitting TRBD1. This CDR3 spans 16 amino acids. After removal of 3 bases from V and 4 bases from J, the junction contained 7 bases not matched to a gene. Germline V gene sequence: CDR1 KGHSH, CDR2 LQKENI. CDR3 sequence (DNA): TGTGCCAGCTCACCGGCAGGGGGCATAAGCACCGGGGAGCTGTTTTTT. Protein: CASSPAGGISTGELFF.

V is TRBV9 and J is TRBJ2-2; TRBD2 is a possible D gene (6 bases). The CDR3 sequence is 15 residues long. Looked up from germline, CDR1 is SGDLS and CDR2 is YYNGEE. V was pared by 0 bases and J by 5 bases, with 11 bases between. CDR3: CASSVVGGSTGELFF. In DNA, the CDR3 is TGTGCCAGCAGCGTAGTGGGAGGTTCTACCGGGGAGCTGTTTTTT.

The J gene is TRBJ2-1, the V gene TRBV9; the match to TRBD1 covers 7 bases. The junction had 5 bases not matched to a gene; V was cut back by 3 bases and J by 5 bases. The CDR3 contains 14 residues. Germline values: CDR1 SGDLS, CDR2 YYNGEE. CDR3 in amino acids: CASSERDRNNEQFF. DNA of the CDR3: TGTGCCAGCAGCGAAAGGGACAGAAACAATGAGCAGTTCTTC.

This clone was found once. The rearrangement joins TRBV30 to TRBJ1-2; D not certain. The germline gives CDR1 GTSNPN, CDR2 SVGIG (reference sequence). The V end lost 3 bases, the J end lost 9 bases, and 8 bases lay between the germline ends. This CDR3 region has 10 residues. DNA of the CDR3: TGTGCCTGGAGCCTGTCTCGCTACACCTTC. Its protein is CAWSLSRYTF.

V gene TRBV10-3 combines with J gene TRBJ2-7; D might be TRBD2 (6 bases). V gave up 6 bases and J gave up 2 bases, with 14 bases separating them. Germline V gene lookup returns CDR1 ENHRY and CDR2 SYGVKD. The CDR3 length is 14 residues. CDR3 DNA: TGTGCCATCAGGGGGAGCGGGCCAGCCTACGAGCAGTACTTC. Translated, it gives CAIRGSGPAYEQYF.

The chain uses TRBV18 and TRBJ2-5; 12 nucleotides line up with TRBD2. CDR3 length equals 16 residues. Trimming cost V 2 bases and J 4 bases; bases outside gene matches: 5. In germline, CDR1 is KGHSH, CDR2 LQKENI. The CDR3 reads CASSPFLAGGPETQYF. Written as DNA, the CDR3 is TGTGCCAGCTCACCATTTCTAGCGGGAGGGCCAGAGACCCAGTACTTC.

This clone was seen a handful of times. This chain connects TRBV10-1 to TRBJ1-5; D is unresolved. CDR1 and CDR2 from the germline V gene are WNHNN and SYGVQD (reference sequence). Deletions cut 11 bases from V and 7 bases from J, with 18 bases between. The CDR3 has 13 residues. DNA for the CDR3: TGCGCCCCCCCCACAGACGTGGGACAGCCCCAGCATTTT. This translates into CAPPTDVGQPQHF.

This clone turned up a few times. The rearrangement uses TRBV28 and TRBJ2-7, with D maybe TRBD2 (6 bases). Germline values: CDR1 MDHEN, CDR2 SYDVKM. V lost 1 base and J lost 2, with 15 bases in between. This CDR3 contains 16 residues. The CDR3 reads CASSLLLAESPYEQYF. DNA for the CDR3: TGTGCCAGCAGTTTATTGTTAGCGGAGAGCCCCTACGAGCAGTACTTC.

This chain joins TRBV10-3 and TRBJ2-7; 9 bases line up with TRBD1. The CDR3 covers 14 residues. Per germline, CDR1 ENHRY and CDR2 SYGVKD. V lost 10 bases to trimming and J lost 4 bases; unmatched junction nucleotides: 11. The CDR3 bases are TGTGCCACCGACGACGGACAGGGGCGGTACGAGCAGTACTTC. Translated: CATDDGQGRYEQYF.

This chain links TRBV29-1 with TRBJ2-6; the D call may be TRBD1 or TRBD2 (7 bases each). The CDR3 runs to 17 residues. The V end was cut by 4 bases, the J end by 2 bases, with 18 bases between. The germline V gene encodes CDR1 SQVTM and CDR2 ANQGSEA. CDR3 region: CSVVREGALTGANVLTF. CDR3 nucleotide sequence: TGCAGCGTTGTTAGGGAGGGGGCGTTAACTGGGGCCAACGTCCTGACTTTC.

In its sample, this clone was seen once. The chain has TRBV2 and TRBJ2-7, with TRBD1 matching over 8 bases. The CDR3 totals 13 residues. J gave up 4 bases and V 6 bases, and 5 bases lay outside the gene matches. Germline CDR1 is SNHLY and CDR2 is FYNNEI. The CDR3 coding sequence is TGTGCCAGCAGCCCGGACAGGGCGTACGAGCAGTACTTC. It codes for CASSPDRAYEQYF.

The V call is TRBV5-3, the J call TRBJ2-7; 10 bases are a match to TRBD1. TRBV5-3 is recorded as an ORF, its role being uncertain. CDR3 size: 16 residues. Germline trimming cut 3 bases from V and 5 bases from J; bases unmatched to any gene: 11. The CDR3 DNA reads TGTGCCAGAAGCTCTACCTCCGGGACAGGGGAGGACGAGCAGTACTTC. Amino acid sequence: CARSSTSGTGEDEQYF.

This clone was recorded only once. The rearrangement joins TRBV7-2 to TRBJ1-4, with TRBD1 matching over 8 bases. This CDR3 has 16 residues. Germline V lookup: CDR1 SGHTA, CDR2 FQGNSA. V lost 5 bases, J lost 1 base, and 6 bases stayed unmatched. CDR3 DNA: TGTGCCAGCAGCCAGGACAGGGTGGGAACTAATGAAAAACTGTTTTTT. It specifies CASSQDRVGTNEKLFF.

This sequence joins TRBV4-1 and TRBJ2-1; 9 nucleotides match TRBD1. Germline values: CDR1 MGHRA, CDR2 YSYEKL. CDR3 size: 16 residues. V lost 3 bases and J lost 1; bases outside the gene matches: 4. CDR3 nucleotide sequence: TGCGCCAGCAGCCAGGGGGGGACAGGGTCCTACAATGAGCAGTTCTTC. Translating gives CASSQGGTGSYNEQFF.

The rearrangement joins TRBV7-6 to TRBJ2-5, with TRBD1 matching over 8 bases. The CDR3 contains 15 residues. Germline-derived CDR1 and CDR2 are SGHVS and FNYEAQ. Trimming took 5 bases from V and 5 from J; bases not matched to a gene: 10. This CDR3 reads CASSQIEDRGETQYF. DNA of the CDR3: TGTGCCAGCAGCCAAATAGAAGACAGGGGCGAGACCCAGTACTTC.

The chain has TRBV28 and TRBJ1-1, with D maybe TRBD1 (6 bases). The length of the CDR3 is 13 residues. V was shortened by 0 bases and J by 6 bases, with 8 bases between the two germline ends. The germline V gene encodes CDR1 MDHEN and CDR2 SYDVKM. Written as DNA, the CDR3 is TGTGCCAGCAGTTTATGGGGGGCGTCTGAAGCTTTCTTT. Translating it yields CASSLWGASEAFF.

This clone has only one observation. The chain combines TRBV7-9 with TRBJ2-5, with D unclear. V lost 2 bases and J 4 bases, leaving 11 bases between the germline ends. The germline V gene has CDR1 SEHNR and CDR2 FQNEAQ (reference sequence). The CDR3 has 14 residues. The CDR3 DNA reads TGTGCCAGCAGCTTACGCGACCCAATAGAGACCCAGTACTTC. Residues: CASSLRDPIETQYF.

This clone was detected only a few times. DNA for the CDR3: TGTGCCAGCAGCTTAGGGGGACAGGCCAATGAGCAGTTCTTC. It encodes CASSLGGQANEQFF. The chain joins TRBV7-9 to TRBJ2-1; 8 nucleotides match TRBD1. There are 14 residues in the CDR3. V trimming: 1 base; J trimming: 6 bases; junction bases outside the gene matches: 2. Germline CDR1 is SEHNR and CDR2 is FQNEAQ (reference sequence).

In this sample, this clone turned up once. The chain employs TRBV20-1 and TRBJ2-1; D uncertain. Germline V CDR1 and CDR2: DFQATT, SNEGSKA (reference sequence). Trimming pared 5 bases from V and 12 bases from J, leaving 11 bases between. The CDR3 is 10 residues long. The CDR3 coding sequence is TGCAGTGCTTATCTCTGGGGGCAGTTCTTC. This translates into CSAYLWGQFF.

The J gene is TRBJ1-1, the V gene TRBV4-2, with D possibly being TRBD1 (6 bases). Germline lookup yields CDR1 LGHNA and CDR2 YNFKEQ. This CDR3 spans 15 amino acids. V lost 3 bases to trimming and J lost 1 base, with 12 bases between them. CDR3 residues: CASSQRPRGNTEAFF. The CDR3 coding sequence is TGTGCCAGCAGCCAGAGACCCAGGGGGAACACTGAAGCTTTCTTT.

The chain joins TRBV27 to TRBJ2-1; the D is unclear. The CDR3 has 15 amino acids. CDR1 and CDR2 (germline): MNHEY, SMNVEV (reference sequence). V was shortened by 2 bases and J by 1 base, with 9 bases between the two germline ends. The CDR3 is CASSLMAVSYNEQFF. The CDR3 DNA follows: TGTGCCAGCAGTTTAATGGCGGTTTCCTACAATGAGCAGTTCTTC.

CDR3 amino acids: CATRRQGNEKLFF. CDR3 in DNA: TGTGCCACCAGAAGACAGGGGAATGAAAAACTGTTTTTT. The genes are TRBV15 and TRBJ1-4; 8 nucleotides align to TRBD1. This CDR3 comprises 13 residues. CDR1 LNHNV and CDR2 YYDKDF come from the germline V gene (reference sequence). V lost 6 bases, J lost 5 bases, and 2 bases stayed unmatched.

The V and J genes are TRBV7-6 and TRBJ2-7, with D maybe TRBD1 (5 bases). Germline lookup yields CDR1 SGHVS and CDR2 FNYEAQ. This CDR3 comprises 16 residues. Trimming cost V 2 bases and J 0 bases, with 14 bases left between them. The CDR3 nucleotides are TGTGCCAGCAGCTTAAGTGCACAGGCTAACTCCTACGAGCAGTACTTC. This sequence encodes CASSLSAQANSYEQYF. Full variable domain (rest looked up from reference TRBV7-6 and TRBJ2-7): GAGVSQSPRYKVTKRGQDVALRCDPISGHVSLYWYRQALGQGPEFLTYFNYEAQQDKSGLPNDRFSAERPEGSISTLTIQRTEQRDSAMYRCASSLSAQANSYEQYFGPGTRLTVT.